This TCR beta chain was observed in a study of Tregs in tolerant kidney transplant recipients. Some clones are missing from TCRdb's copy, which holds only in-frame ones; the method was immunoSEQ multiplex PCR. The repertoire holds some 240,000 clones, roughly 84% seen once, with around 0.6% in the top ten. Unstimulated Tregs (CD4+CD25+CD127-) and CD4+CD25- non-Tregs were sorted from PBMCs. Study-level results: Few patients were studied, so findings need validation in larger groups. Biological reproducibility was not directly addressed in this study. Tregs expanded with activated donor B cells seemed most donor-specific.

The V segment lost 8 bases and the J segment 2 bases; nucleotides outside the gene matches: 5. The germline gives CDR1 SEHNR, CDR2 FQNEAQ (reference sequence). The CDR3 is 15 residues long. As regards this clone: What it recognizes is unknown.

The sequence was collected from a human donor in good health. The J gene is TRBJ2-1, the V gene TRBV7-9; 11 bases are a match to TRBD2. The material sequenced was CD4+ T cells from blood. The CDR3 loop reads CASPQTSGAYNEQFF. CDR3 DNA: TGTGCCAGCCCCCAGACTAGCGGGGCCTACAATGAGCAGTTCTTC. The complete variable domain, with remaining parts taken from reference TRBV7-9 and TRBJ2-1, reads DTGVSQNPRHKITKRGQNVTFRCDPISEHNRLYWYRQTLGQGPEFLTYFQNEAQLEKSRLLSDRFSAERPKGSFSTLEIQRTEQGDSAMYLCASPQTSGAYNEQFFGPGTRLTVL.